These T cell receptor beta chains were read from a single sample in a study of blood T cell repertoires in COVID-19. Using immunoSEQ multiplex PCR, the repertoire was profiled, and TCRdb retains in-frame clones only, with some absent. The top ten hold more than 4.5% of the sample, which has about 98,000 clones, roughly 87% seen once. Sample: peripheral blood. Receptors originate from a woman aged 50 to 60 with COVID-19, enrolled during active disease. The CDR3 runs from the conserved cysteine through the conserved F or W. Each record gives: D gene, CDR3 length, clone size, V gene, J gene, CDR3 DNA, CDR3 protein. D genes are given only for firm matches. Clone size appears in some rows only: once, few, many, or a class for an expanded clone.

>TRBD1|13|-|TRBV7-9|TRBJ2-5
TGTGCCAGCAGCCTGGACAGGGAAGAGACCCAGTACTTC
CASSLDREETQYF
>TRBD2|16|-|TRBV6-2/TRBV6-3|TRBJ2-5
TGTGCCAGCAGTTACCGGCTAGCGGGGGGCTTGGAGACCCAGTACTTC
CASSYRLAGGLETQYF
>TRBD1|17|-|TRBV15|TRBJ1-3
TGTGCCACCAGCAGAGATCTGGGACAGGGGGCTGGAAACACCATATATTTT
CATSRDLGQGAGNTIYF
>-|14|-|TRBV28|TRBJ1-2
TGTGCCAGCAGTTTCTTAACCGGGGGTGATGGCTACACCTTC
CASSFLTGGDGYTF
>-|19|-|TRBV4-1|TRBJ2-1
TGCGCCAGCAGCCAAGATGTCTTTTTCGGTAGTAAATCCTACAATGAGCAGTTCTTC
CASSQDVFFGSKSYNEQFF
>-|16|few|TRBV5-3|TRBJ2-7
TGTGCCAGAAGCTCGGGGGACCTAGCTTCGGGCCACGAGCAGTACTTC
CARSSGDLASGHEQYF
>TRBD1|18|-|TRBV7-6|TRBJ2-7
TGTGCCAGCAGCTTAGCAGGGACAGGGGGCGTAGGGTCCTACGAGCAGTACTTC
CASSLAGTGGVGSYEQYF
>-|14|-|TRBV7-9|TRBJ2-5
TGTGCCAGCAGCTTGCCCTTAGTGCAAGAGACCCAGTACTTC
CASSLPLVQETQYF
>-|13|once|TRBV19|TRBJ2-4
TGTGCCAGTAGTATCATTGGCGGTGACATTCAGTACTTC
CASSIIGGDIQYF
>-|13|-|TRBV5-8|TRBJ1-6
TGTGCCAGCAGCTTGGAGGGAGGGGCACCCCTCCACTTT
CASSLEGGAPLHF
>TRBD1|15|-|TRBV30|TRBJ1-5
TGTGCCTGGAACCCGGGACAGGGGGCTAATCAGCCCCAGCATTTT
CAWNPGQGANQPQHF
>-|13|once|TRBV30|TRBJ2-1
TGTGCCTGGAGCGTCCTAGGGGGTGGTGAGCAGTTCTTC
CAWSVLGGGEQFF
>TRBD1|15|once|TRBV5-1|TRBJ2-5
TGCGCCAGCAGCGCGGGACAGGGGTCACGAGAGACCCAGTACTTC
CASSAGQGSRETQYF
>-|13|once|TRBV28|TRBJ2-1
TGTGCCAGCAGTTCAGGCAGTTACAATGAGCAGTTCTTC
CASSSGSYNEQFF
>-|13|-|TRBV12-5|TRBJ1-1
TGTGCTAGTGGATCCCAATTTACAACTGAAGCTTTCTTT
CASGSQFTTEAFF
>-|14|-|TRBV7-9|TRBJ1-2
TGTGCCAGCAGTTCGGACAGTCTGTGGTATGGCTACACCTTC
CASSSDSLWYGYTF